This T cell receptor (beta chain) was identified in a study of blood T cell repertoires in COVID-19 (TCRdb year 2020). About the full investigation: Collaborator samples came from the United States, Italy and Spain and covered acute and convalescent phases of COVID-19. The material from the prospective study consisted of cDNA or gDNA derived from T cells, B-cell-depleted T cells, or PBMCs. The dataset comprised deeply sampled blood TCRbeta repertoires from subjects exposed to, actively infected with, or recovered from COVID-19. The repertoires were made available in a free public database intended to serve as a resource for research on the immune response to SARS-CoV-2. Samples came from the ongoing ImmuneRACE study (first 160 participants) plus 1,254 subjects from 6 global collaborators. A de-identified subject ID, COVID-19 status, age in years and sex were almost always included in the sample metadata. Where available, HLA class I and class II types were taken from metadata supplied by the sample provider and were not determined by assay-based typing.

Here is what the overall study found, with its caveats: How much clinical and demographic metadata was included differed by source and by participant, and the metadata was provided uncurated.

The collaborating institutions used their own protocols to collect whole blood in K2EDTA tubes. For TCRbeta analysis, collaborators shipped samples in one of three forms: frozen whole blood, isolated PBMCs, or DNA extracted from either of those sample types. A few counts support this clone. Its specific antigen is unknown. Base-call qualities are not available, and no considerably larger clone is one nucleotide away. The CDR3 sequence holds 15 residues, the cysteine and phenylalanine included. Solely the CDR3 DNA is kept, with 45 bases framed from the first base. CDR1 and CDR2 (SNHLY, FYNNEI) derive from the germline V gene. Trimming takes 8 bases from V and 0 bases from J, and the germline ends sit 14 bases apart. TCRbeta CDR3 regions were amplified from genomic DNA by means of the immunoSEQ Assay, a bias-controlled multiplex PCR. On the authors' methods: The number of nucleated cells in each sample was estimated from the amplification of reference gene primers within the assay. Sequence reads were collapsed and filtered to measure the absolute abundance of every unique TCRbeta CDR3 rearrangement. For each sample, productive Simpson clonality was calculated by taking the square root of Simpson's diversity index across productive rearrangements. The table was pulled from immuneACCESS by TCRdb, which kept in-frame rearrangements only. Such tables lose some clones; where checked, under half of the loss comes from unresolved V genes, and the rest has no known cause. That table gives V, J and clone size, and the DNA gave D and trimming. The sample table holds some 58,000 clones, of which 87% were seen once. Approximately 8% of the sample lies in the top ten.

The receptor was isolated from a man aged 45-65 years with active COVID-19. The chain was built from TRBV2 and TRBJ1-3; TRBD1 is perhaps the D gene, given 6 matching bases. Sequencing was performed on peripheral blood. The CDR3 region has the sequence CASRAGASSGNTIYF. The nucleotides are TGTGCCAGCCGTGCAGGGGCGAGCTCTGGAAACACCATATATTTT.